The T cell receptor beta chain under discussion was sequenced for a study of T cell changes during pregnancy in multiple sclerosis. Only a few counts were recorded for this clone. Clones were sequenced by immunoSEQ multiplex PCR, and TCRdb holds only the in-frame ones, with some missing. The repertoire holds 71,000 or so clones, with more than 80% as singletons. Germline V CDR1 and CDR2: SNHLY, FYNNEI. V trimming: 4 bases; J trimming: 3 bases; junction bases outside the gene matches: 10. This CDR3 has 16 amino acids. The clonotype originates from a female donor with multiple sclerosis, enrolled in a pregnancy study. This sample comprised peripheral blood, obtained in the third trimester of pregnancy. This sequence joins TRBV2 and TRBJ1-1; TRBD1 agrees at 8 bases. The CDR3 DNA reads TGTGCCAGCAGTGTGGGACAGGCCGGTGGGTACACTGAAGCTTTCTTT. Translation gives CASSVGQAGGYTEAFF.